This TCR beta chain was captured by sequencing in a study of brain T cells in children with intractable seizures. Study-level points and caveats: HCMV serostatus was not known, and viral specificity came from CDR3 similarity only. Pre-surgery blood may have been undersampled, hiding some clones.

Germline V CDR1 and CDR2: SNHLY, FYNNEI. The CDR3 totals 21 residues. V shed 6 bases and J shed 2 bases, with 34 bases lying between them. Regarding time point: blood from clinic visit 5 months post-surgery; TSC patient then seizure free. Sequencing was limited to surgery cases with top T cell transcript signatures in brain tissue. TCRdb keeps only in-frame clones here, not all; method: immunoSEQ multiplex PCR. Of about 350,000 clones in the sample, over 90% were seen once. As to this clone: Its target is not known.

The chain uses TRBV2 and TRBJ1-1, with D maybe TRBD1 (5 bases). The sample consisted of peripheral blood, taken roughly 5 months after surgery. The sequence derives from a boy in the first two years of life with tuberous sclerosis and intractable seizures. CDR3 DNA: TGTGCCAGCAGGATTCCCCTTCGATGGGGCCCTAGGAAAGCGGACAACACTGAAGCTTTCTTT. Its protein is CASRIPLRWGPRKADNTEAFF.